This T cell receptor (beta chain) comes out of a study of T cells after yellow fever vaccination. Whole-study findings and limits: Post-booster repertoires contained most primary-vaccination clones again (around 97% CD4, less than 90% CD8). CD4 and CD8 compartments shared a small share of clonotypes.

This clonotype came up many times. Its antigen is unknown. Each CDR3 protein is one row after TCRdb ran MiXCR on the 5' RACE reads. The sample lists 230,000 or so distinct CDR3 sequences, over 3% seen once, with under 20% in the top ten. Germline CDR1 reads KGHSH; CDR2 reads LQKENI. V was trimmed by 1 base and J by 2 bases, leaving 9 bases between them. This CDR3 comprises 14 residues. This chain connects TRBV18 to TRBJ2-7; no clear D. The clonotype was recovered from a man aged 18 to 29 who received the YFV17D yellow fever vaccine. Sequences were derived from PBMCs, sampled 15 days after the yellow fever booster vaccination. The CDR3 loop is CASSPLSTTYEQYF. DNA of the CDR3: TGTGCCAGCTCACCACTTTCGACCACCTACGAGCAGTACTTC.